Below are 10 T cell receptor beta chains sequenced from a single sample in a study of tumor and adjacent non-tumor tissue in lung cancer. TCRbeta libraries were built with three rounds of nested PCR, modified from ARM-PCR. One entry per CDR3 protein, called by TCRdb with MiXCR from the multiplex PCR reads. Altogether 77,000 or so distinct CDR3 sequences are present, 76% being singletons, with the ten largest covering approximately 40%. No cell sorting was done before RNA was extracted from the tissue. The normal lung tissue was taken more than 3 cm from the tumor edge. Sequencing used distant non-tumor lung tissue. The receptors here all came from a man aged 65 to 85 with non-small cell lung cancer.

Details on this clonotype: In this CDR3 the conserved last residue, phenylalanine or tryptophan, is missing, so a read error is likely. V usage is TRBV4-1 and J usage is TRBJ2-5; possibly TRBD1 for D (6 bases). The CDR3 contains 16 residues. The V end was cut by 0 bases, the J end by 5 bases, with 16 bases between. Germline V lookup: CDR1 MGHRA, CDR2 YSYEKL. Written as DNA, the CDR3 is TGCGCCAGCAGCCAAGACGGCAGGGGTCCTCAGGAGACCCAGTACTTA. Its protein product is CASSQDGRGPQETQYL.

In regard to this clonotype: One junction end disagrees with the germline gene, perhaps due to a read error. This chain joins TRBV29-1 and TRBJ1-1; the D gene is possibly TRBD1 (5 bases). Germline V gene lookup returns CDR1 SQVTM and CDR2 ANQGSEA. The CDR3 loop spans 16 amino acids. CDR3 loop: CSVERGGLSKNTEAFF. CDR3 sequence (DNA): TGCAGCGTTGAAAGGGGCGGATTAAGTAAGAACACCGAAGCTTTCTTT.

The DNA of the CDR3 is TGCAGTGTTAGGGAAGGATTAACGGGGACCTACGAGCAGTACTTC. This gives the protein CSVREGLTGTYEQYF. The chain joins TRBV20-1 to TRBJ2-7; TRBD2 is a possible D gene (5 bases). The CDR3 has 15 residues. Trimming left V 7 bases short and J 2 bases short, with 21 bases between. Germline lookup yields CDR1 DFQATT and CDR2 SNEGSKA (reference sequence).

This clonotype came up a few times. A much larger clone sits a single nucleotide away, making a read error possible. V is TRBV5-6 and J is TRBJ1-4; D unresolved. Germline CDR1 reads SGHDT; CDR2 reads YYEEEE. The CDR3 runs 12 residues. CDR3 in DNA: TGTGCCTGCAGCTTGGGTTTTGAAAAACTGTTTTTT. Protein sequence: CACSLGFEKLFF.

This chain connects TRBV28 to TRBJ1-2; D is undetermined. Germline values: CDR1 MDHEN, CDR2 SYDVKM. The CDR3 is 13 residues long. Trimming removed 2 bases from V and 12 bases from J, with 16 bases in between. Here the CDR3 DNA reads TGTGCCAGCAGTTTAATCAATTCCATCAGCCACACCTTC. Translation gives CASSLINSISHTF.

The rearrangement joins TRBV4-1 to TRBJ2-3; D remains ambiguous. The CDR3 contains 11 residues. In germline, CDR1 is MGHRA, CDR2 YSYEKL. Trimming cost V 9 bases and J 6 bases, with 10 bases left between them. CDR3 protein: CARKHQDTQYF. CDR3 DNA sequence: TGCGCCAGGAAGCACCAGGATACGCAGTATTTT.

The chain carries TRBV5-6 and TRBJ2-1; a possible D gene is TRBD2 (6 bases). V was shortened by 0 bases and J by 2 bases, with 30 bases between the two germline ends. This CDR3 has 22 amino acids. Germline CDR1 SGHDT, CDR2 YYEEEE. CDR3 sequence reads: CASSLDTSRATGGSNPYNEQFF. CDR3 DNA: TGTGCCAGCAGCTTGGACACTAGCCGGGCTACTGGGGGTAGTAATCCCTACAATGAGCAGTTCTTC. Drawing the rest from reference TRBV5-6 and TRBJ2-1, the complete variable domain is DAGVTQSPTHLIKTRGQQVTLRCSPKSGHDTVSWYQQALGQGPQFIFQYYEEEERQRGNFPDRFSGHQFPNYSSELNVNALLLGDSALYLCASSLDTSRATGGSNPYNEQFFGPGTRLTVL.

On this clonotype: At one end the junction does not follow the germline gene, possibly because of a read error. The rearrangement joins TRBV29-1 to TRBJ2-7, with a tentative D call TRBD2 (5 bases). The CDR3 loop spans 13 amino acids. CDR1 is SQVTM, CDR2 ANQGSEA, per germline. This CDR3 reads CSIETEDSYEQYF. CDR3 bases: TGCAGCATTGAAACGGAGGACTCCTACGAGCAATACTTC.

Remarks on this clonotype: The junction departs from germline at one end; a sequencing error may be responsible. The chain is built from TRBV2 and TRBJ2-7; tentatively, D is TRBD1 or TRBD2 (6 bases each). Germline loops: CDR1 SNHLY, CDR2 FYNNEI. This CDR3 comprises 16 residues. CDR3 in amino acids: CASSEAIHGGLSEQYF. The CDR3 coding sequence is TGTGCCAGCAGTGAAGCGATCCACGGGGGCCTATCCGAGCAATACTTC.

This clonotype has only a few counts. A read error may be the cause here, since a much bigger clone is one base away. The rearrangement joins TRBV29-1 to TRBJ2-3; 7 positions match TRBD2. Germline V gives CDR1 SQVTM, CDR2 ANQGSEA. The CDR3 contains 15 residues. Trimming cost V 3 bases and J 2 bases; bases outside gene matches: 8. The CDR3 region is CSVDTASGNTDTQYF. The DNA of the CDR3 is TGCAGCGTTGATACAGCTAGCGGAAACACAGATACGCAGTATTTT.